This T cell receptor beta chain was identified in a study of response to subunit inactivated influenza vaccine. This clonotype showed up many times. Germline assignment: CDR1 LNHNV and CDR2 YYDKDF (reference sequence). This CDR3 region has 15 residues. The V gene lost 0 bases and the J gene lost 0 bases, with 6 bases spanning the gap. TCRdb recomputed calls from the RT-PCR reads with MiXCR, one row per CDR3 protein. The sample lists about 610,000 distinct CDR3 sequences, 12% to 15% occurring once. The chain couples TRBV15 to TRBJ1-5, with D uncertain. The material sequenced was PBMCs from blood, taken 11 to 12 days after vaccination. The sequence was collected from a man over 45 who received an inactivated influenza vaccine. CDR3 in DNA: TGTGCCACCAGCAGAGAGACGAATAGCAATCAGCCCCAGCATTTT. Residues: CATSRETNSNQPQHF.